The rows below give T cell receptor beta chains drawn from one sample of a study of beta chain features in type 1 diabetes. Method: immunoSEQ multiplex PCR; TCRdb's copy keeps in-frame clones and lacks some. The table records over 650,000 clones, more than 13% of them present only once. Sequenced material: naive CD4+ T cells from blood. Source of these receptors: a man aged 18 to 30 with type 1 diabetes. Both conserved end residues are part of each CDR3. Fields, in order: clone size, J gene, V gene, D gene, CDR3 DNA, CDR3 protein. D genes are given only for firm matches. Clone size is given for some rows only: seen once, a few or many times, or a class if the clone is expanded.

size: NA; J: TRBJ1-4; V: TRBV4-1; D: TRBD1; DNA: TGCGCCAGCAGCCGATCCGGGACAGGGGAAGAAAAACTGTTTTTT; CDR3: CASSRSGTGEEKLFF
size: NA; J: TRBJ1-2; V: TRBV29-1; D: NA; DNA: TGCAGCGTTGAAGATCGGGTTTTGGGGGGAGGCGGCTACACCTTC; CDR3: CSVEDRVLGGGGYTF
size: few; J: TRBJ1-4; V: TRBV4-1; D: TRBD1; DNA: TGCGCCAGCAGCCAGGCCGGGACAGTTAATGAAAAACTGTTTTTT; CDR3: CASSQAGTVNEKLFF
size: few; J: TRBJ2-3; V: TRBV7-9; D: TRBD1; DNA: TGTGCCAGCAGCTCCGGGACAGGGGTTCTCACAGATACGCAGTATTTT; CDR3: CASSSGTGVLTDTQYF
size: NA; J: TRBJ2-1; V: TRBV10-3; D: NA; DNA: TGTGCCATCAGTGAGTCGGCGGCAACCTACAATGAGCAGTTCTTC; CDR3: CAISESAATYNEQFF
size: few; J: TRBJ2-5; V: TRBV29-1; D: TRBD2; DNA: TGCAGCGTTGATGGCCAGCGGGGGGGCCGGGAGACCCAGTACTTC; CDR3: CSVDGQRGGRETQYF
size: NA; J: TRBJ1-2; V: TRBV29-1; D: NA; DNA: TGCAGCGTTGAAGTAGGGAGGAGAGCTAACTATGGCTACACCTTC; CDR3: CSVEVGRRANYGYTF
size: few; J: TRBJ2-1; V: TRBV19; D: NA; DNA: TGTGCCAGTAAGGAGGGACCTAGCACCGATGAGCAGTTCTTC; CDR3: CASKEGPSTDEQFF
size: NA; J: TRBJ1-5; V: TRBV6-5; D: TRBD1; DNA: TGTGCCAGCAGCCACGGACAGGGTCGCAATCAGCCCCAGCATTTT; CDR3: CASSHGQGRNQPQHF
size: few; J: TRBJ1-5; V: TRBV5-1; D: TRBD1; DNA: TGCGCCAGCAGACAGGGGAGCAATCAGCCCCAGCATTTT; CDR3: CASRQGSNQPQHF
size: few; J: TRBJ2-7; V: TRBV30; D: NA; DNA: TGTGCCTGGAGTCATTTGTACGAGCAGTACTTC; CDR3: CAWSHLYEQYF
size: NA; J: TRBJ1-2; V: TRBV5-4; D: NA; DNA: TGTGCCAGCAGCTTGGGCCGTTATGGCTACACCTTC; CDR3: CASSLGRYGYTF
size: few; J: TRBJ2-5; V: TRBV4-1; D: NA; DNA: TGCGCCAGCAGCCAAGAGTGGGAGTGGACCCAGTACTTC; CDR3: CASSQEWEWTQYF
size: few; J: TRBJ2-5; V: TRBV18; D: TRBD1; DNA: TGTGCCAGCTCACCAGGACAGGGCCAAGAGACCCAGTACTTC; CDR3: CASSPGQGQETQYF
size: few; J: TRBJ2-5; V: TRBV5-1; D: TRBD1; DNA: TGCGCCAGCAGCTTCACAGGGGCGGGCGAAGAGACCCAGTACTTC; CDR3: CASSFTGAGEETQYF
size: few; J: TRBJ2-2; V: TRBV29-1; D: TRBD2; DNA: TGCAGCGTTGGGGGACTAGCGGGAGGAAGATCCCCGAACACCGGGGAGCTGTTTTTT; CDR3: CSVGGLAGGRSPNTGELFF
size: NA; J: TRBJ1-4; V: TRBV27; D: TRBD1; DNA: TGTGCCAGCAGTAGAGGAACAGGGGGAACTAATGAAAAACTGTTTTTT; CDR3: CASSRGTGGTNEKLFF
size: NA; J: TRBJ2-2; V: TRBV12-5; D: TRBD1; DNA: TGTGCTAGTGCCTACGGGACAGGGAGTACCGGGGAGCTGTTTTTT; CDR3: CASAYGTGSTGELFF
size: few; J: TRBJ2-3; V: TRBV11-2; D: NA; DNA: TGTGCCAGCAGCTTATTCGTGGGCACAGATACGCAGTATTTT; CDR3: CASSLFVGTDTQYF
size: NA; J: TRBJ2-3; V: TRBV7-9; D: TRBD2; DNA: TGTGCCAGCAGCCCCCGCGGGACTAGCGGGGATACGCAGTATTTT; CDR3: CASSPRGTSGDTQYF
size: few; J: TRBJ1-2; V: TRBV28; D: NA; DNA: TGTGCCAGCAGTCTCCGAAGCTATGGCTACACCTTC; CDR3: CASSLRSYGYTF
size: few; J: TRBJ2-1; V: TRBV6-5; D: NA; DNA: TGTGCCACCCGGGGTAGGGATGAGCAGTTCTTC; CDR3: CATRGRDEQFF
size: few; J: TRBJ1-5; V: TRBV11-2; D: NA; DNA: TGTGCCAGCAGCCCGAGGACGGATCAGCCCCAGCATTTT; CDR3: CASSPRTDQPQHF
size: few; J: TRBJ1-1; V: TRBV7-9; D: NA; DNA: TGTGCCAGCAGCTTAGGGCAGGGGAGCACTGAAGCTTTCTTT; CDR3: CASSLGQGSTEAFF
size: NA; J: TRBJ2-7; V: TRBV5-1; D: TRBD1; DNA: TGCGCCAGCAGCGCCCAGGGACAGGCGTACGAGCAGTACTTC; CDR3: CASSAQGQAYEQYF
size: NA; J: TRBJ2-5; V: TRBV5-4; D: TRBD2; DNA: TGTGCCAGCAGCCTTGCGGGGGGAGAGACCCAGTACTTC; CDR3: CASSLAGGETQYF
size: NA; J: TRBJ1-3; V: TRBV30; D: NA; DNA: TGTGCCTGGTGTCCGGGCTCTGGAAACACCATATATTTT; CDR3: CAWCPGSGNTIYF
size: NA; J: TRBJ1-5; V: TRBV7-3; D: TRBD1; DNA: TGTGCCAGCAGCCTAACAGGGGCAAGCAATCAGCCCCAGCATTTT; CDR3: CASSLTGASNQPQHF
size: few; J: TRBJ2-1; V: TRBV7-3; D: NA; DNA: TGTGCCAGCGCTAAAACGGTCTTGGCCTACAATGAGCAGTTCTTC; CDR3: CASAKTVLAYNEQFF
size: few; J: TRBJ2-1; V: TRBV9; D: TRBD1; DNA: TGTGCCAGCAGCGTCGGACAGGGTGCTGGCAATGAGCAGTTCTTC; CDR3: CASSVGQGAGNEQFF
size: NA; J: TRBJ2-1; V: TRBV13; D: NA; DNA: TGTGCCAGCAGCTTAGAATTGGCCCCCCCCCACAATGAGCAGTTCTTC; CDR3: CASSLELAPPHNEQFF
size: NA; J: TRBJ1-4; V: TRBV5-6; D: NA; DNA: TGTGCCAGCAGCTTTCGACAAATGAATGAAAAACTGTTTTTT; CDR3: CASSFRQMNEKLFF
size: NA; J: TRBJ1-2; V: TRBV5-6; D: NA; DNA: TGTGCCAGCAGCTTGCAAAAGGAGGGCGGCTACACCTTC; CDR3: CASSLQKEGGYTF
size: NA; J: TRBJ1-4; V: TRBV5-1; D: NA; DNA: TGCGCCAGCAGCTCCAAGGGTCCTACGGAGGAAAAACTGTTTTTT; CDR3: CASSSKGPTEEKLFF
size: few; J: TRBJ1-4; V: TRBV2; D: NA; DNA: TGTGCCAGCGGCCTTAGGACTGATGAAAAACTGTTTTTT; CDR3: CASGLRTDEKLFF